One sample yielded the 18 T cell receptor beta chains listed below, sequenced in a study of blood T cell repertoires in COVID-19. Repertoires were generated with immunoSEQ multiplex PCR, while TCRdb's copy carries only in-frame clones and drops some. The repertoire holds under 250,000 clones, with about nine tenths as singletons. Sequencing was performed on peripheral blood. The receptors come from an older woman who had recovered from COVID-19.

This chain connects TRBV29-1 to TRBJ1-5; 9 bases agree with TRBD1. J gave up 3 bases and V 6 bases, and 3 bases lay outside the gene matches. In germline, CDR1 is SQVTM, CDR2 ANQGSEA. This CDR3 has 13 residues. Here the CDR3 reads CSVTGGYNQPQHF. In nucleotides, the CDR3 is TGCAGCGTGACAGGGGGATACAATCAGCCCCAGCATTTT.

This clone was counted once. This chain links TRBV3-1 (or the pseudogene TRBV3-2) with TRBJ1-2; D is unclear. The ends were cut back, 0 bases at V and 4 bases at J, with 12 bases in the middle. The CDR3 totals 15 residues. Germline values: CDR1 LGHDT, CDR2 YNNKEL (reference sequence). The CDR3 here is CASSQEMSTRYGYTF. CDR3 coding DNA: TGTGCCAGCAGCCAAGAAATGTCAACTCGCTATGGCTACACCTTC.

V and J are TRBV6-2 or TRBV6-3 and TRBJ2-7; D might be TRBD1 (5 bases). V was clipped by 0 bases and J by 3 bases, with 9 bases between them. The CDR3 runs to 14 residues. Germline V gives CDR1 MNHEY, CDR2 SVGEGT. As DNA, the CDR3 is TGTGCCAGCAGTTACTCGGACACAGGCTACGAGCAGTACTTC. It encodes CASSYSDTGYEQYF.

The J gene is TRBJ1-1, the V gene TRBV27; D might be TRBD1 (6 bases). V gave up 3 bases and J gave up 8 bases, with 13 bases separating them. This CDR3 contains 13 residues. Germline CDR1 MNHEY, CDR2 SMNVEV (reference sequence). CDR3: CASSFLDRPEAFF. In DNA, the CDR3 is TGTGCCAGCAGTTTCTTAGACAGGCCAGAAGCTTTCTTT.

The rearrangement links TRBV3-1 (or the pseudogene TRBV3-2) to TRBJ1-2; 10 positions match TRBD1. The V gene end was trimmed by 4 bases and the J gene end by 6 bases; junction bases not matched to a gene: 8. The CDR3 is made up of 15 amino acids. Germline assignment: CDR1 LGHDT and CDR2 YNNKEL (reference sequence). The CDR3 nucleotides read TGTGCCAGCAGCCCAGGCCCAGACAGGGGGCATGGCTACACCTTC. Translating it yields CASSPGPDRGHGYTF.

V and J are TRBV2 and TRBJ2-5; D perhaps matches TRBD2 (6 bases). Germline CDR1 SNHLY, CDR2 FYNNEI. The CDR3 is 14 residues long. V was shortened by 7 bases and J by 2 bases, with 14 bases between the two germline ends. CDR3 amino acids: CASKEGRLQETQYF. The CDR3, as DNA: TGTGCCAGCAAGGAGGGCAGGCTACAAGAGACCCAGTACTTC.

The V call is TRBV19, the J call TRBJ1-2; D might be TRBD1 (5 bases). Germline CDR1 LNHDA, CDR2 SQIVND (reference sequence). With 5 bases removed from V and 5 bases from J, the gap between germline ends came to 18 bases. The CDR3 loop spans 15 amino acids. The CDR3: CASSEIGGDGYGYTF. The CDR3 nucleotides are TGTGCCAGTAGTGAGATAGGCGGGGACGGTTATGGCTACACCTTC.

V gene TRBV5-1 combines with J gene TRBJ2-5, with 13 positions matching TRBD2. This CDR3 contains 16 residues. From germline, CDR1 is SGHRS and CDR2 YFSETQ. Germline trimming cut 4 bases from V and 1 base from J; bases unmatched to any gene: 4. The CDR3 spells CASSAGLAGVQETQYF. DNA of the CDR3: TGCGCCAGCAGCGCCGGACTAGCGGGGGTCCAAGAGACCCAGTACTTC.

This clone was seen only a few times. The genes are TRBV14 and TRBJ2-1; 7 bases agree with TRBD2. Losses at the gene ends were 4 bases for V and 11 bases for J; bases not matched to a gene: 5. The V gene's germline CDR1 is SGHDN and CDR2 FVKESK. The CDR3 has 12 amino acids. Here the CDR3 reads CASSPGGSKQFF. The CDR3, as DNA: TGTGCCAGCAGCCCCGGGGGGTCAAAGCAGTTCTTC.

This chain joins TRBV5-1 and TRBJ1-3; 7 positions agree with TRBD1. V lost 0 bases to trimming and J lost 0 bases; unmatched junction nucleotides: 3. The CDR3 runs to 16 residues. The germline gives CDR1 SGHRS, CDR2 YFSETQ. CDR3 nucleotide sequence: TGCGCCAGCAGCTTGGTAGGGACAGCCTCTGGAAACACCATATATTTT. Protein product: CASSLVGTASGNTIYF.

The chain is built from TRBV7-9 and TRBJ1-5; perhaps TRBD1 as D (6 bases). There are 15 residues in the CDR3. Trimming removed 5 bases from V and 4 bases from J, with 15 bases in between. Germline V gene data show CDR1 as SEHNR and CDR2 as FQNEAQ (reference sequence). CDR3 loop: CASSPGVTGNQPQHF. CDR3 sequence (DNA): TGTGCCAGCAGCCCAGGGGTTACGGGTAATCAGCCCCAGCATTTT.

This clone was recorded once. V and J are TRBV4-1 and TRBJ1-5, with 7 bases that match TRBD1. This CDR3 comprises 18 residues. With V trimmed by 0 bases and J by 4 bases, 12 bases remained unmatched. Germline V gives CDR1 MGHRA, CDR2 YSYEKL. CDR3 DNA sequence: TGCGCCAGCAGCCAAGAAGGGCAGGGGGGCGGAACAAATCAGCCCCAGCATTTT. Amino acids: CASSQEGQGGGTNQPQHF.

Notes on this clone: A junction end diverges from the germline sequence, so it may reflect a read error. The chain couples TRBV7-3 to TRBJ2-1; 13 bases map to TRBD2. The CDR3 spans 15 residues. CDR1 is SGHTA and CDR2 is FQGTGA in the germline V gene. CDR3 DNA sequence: TGTGCCAGCAGCCTAACTAGCGGGGGGGCCGGTGAGCAGTTCTTC. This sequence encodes CASSLTSGGAGEQFF.

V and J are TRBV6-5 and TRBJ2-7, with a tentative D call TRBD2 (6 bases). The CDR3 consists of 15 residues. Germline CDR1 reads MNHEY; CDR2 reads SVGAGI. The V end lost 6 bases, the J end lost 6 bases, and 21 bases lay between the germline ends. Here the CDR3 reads CASSPQEGPVAEQYF. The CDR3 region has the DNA TGTGCCAGCAGCCCCCAGGAGGGGCCAGTAGCCGAGCAGTACTTC.

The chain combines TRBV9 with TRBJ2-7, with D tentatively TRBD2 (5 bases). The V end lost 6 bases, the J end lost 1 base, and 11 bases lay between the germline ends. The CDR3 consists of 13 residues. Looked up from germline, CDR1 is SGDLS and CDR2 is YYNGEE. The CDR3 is CASTGLASYEQYF. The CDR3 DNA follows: TGTGCCAGCACAGGACTGGCGTCCTACGAGCAGTACTTC.

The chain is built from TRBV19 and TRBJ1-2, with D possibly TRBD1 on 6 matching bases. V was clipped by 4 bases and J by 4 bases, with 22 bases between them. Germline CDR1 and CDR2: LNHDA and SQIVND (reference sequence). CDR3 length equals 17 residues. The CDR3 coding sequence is TGTGCCAGTAGTACTGTACAGGGTTTCGCCCGTAGCTATGGCTACACCTTC. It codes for CASSTVQGFARSYGYTF.

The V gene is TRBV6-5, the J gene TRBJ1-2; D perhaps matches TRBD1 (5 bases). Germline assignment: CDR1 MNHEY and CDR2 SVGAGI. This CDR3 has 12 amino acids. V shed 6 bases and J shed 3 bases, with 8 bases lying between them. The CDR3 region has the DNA TGTGCCAGCAGAGAGACAGACTATGGCTACACCTTC. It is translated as CASRETDYGYTF.

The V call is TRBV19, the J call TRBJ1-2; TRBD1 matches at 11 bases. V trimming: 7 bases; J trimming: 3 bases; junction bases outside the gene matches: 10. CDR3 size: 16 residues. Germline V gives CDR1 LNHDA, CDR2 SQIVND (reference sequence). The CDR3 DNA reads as TGTGCCAGTACCCGGACAGGGGGCGTTTTGGACTATGGCTACACCTTC. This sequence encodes CASTRTGGVLDYGYTF.